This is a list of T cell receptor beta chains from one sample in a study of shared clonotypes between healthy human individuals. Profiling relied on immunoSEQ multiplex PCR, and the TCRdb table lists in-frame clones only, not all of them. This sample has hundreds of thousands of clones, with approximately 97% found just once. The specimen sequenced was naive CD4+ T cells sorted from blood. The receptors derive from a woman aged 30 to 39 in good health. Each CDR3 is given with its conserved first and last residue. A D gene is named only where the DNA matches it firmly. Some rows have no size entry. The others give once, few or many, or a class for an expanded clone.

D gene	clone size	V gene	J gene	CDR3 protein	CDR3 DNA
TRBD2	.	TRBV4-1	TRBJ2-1	CASSFQSGRLYNEQFF	TGCGCCAGCAGCTTTCAAAGCGGGAGGCTTTACAATGAGCAGTTCTTC
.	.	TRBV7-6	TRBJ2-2	CASTRIGVGELFF	TGTGCCAGCACCAGAATCGGGGTCGGGGAGCTGTTTTTT
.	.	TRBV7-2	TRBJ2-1	CASSLVPSGEQFF	TGTGCCAGCAGCTTAGTGCCCTCGGGTGAGCAGTTCTTC
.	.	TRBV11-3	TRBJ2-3	CASSLDYNPSTDTQYF	TGTGCCAGCAGCTTAGACTATAACCCAAGCACAGATACGCAGTATTTT
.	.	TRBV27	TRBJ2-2	CASSRGPGELFF	TGTGCCAGCAGTAGGGGACCCGGGGAGCTGTTTTTT
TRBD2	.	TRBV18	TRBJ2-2	CASSRTSGFTGELFF	TGTGCCAGCTCAAGGACTAGCGGGTTCACCGGGGAGCTGTTTTTT
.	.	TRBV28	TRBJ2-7	CASSLPTGATYEQYF	TGTGCCAGCAGTTTACCAACCGGAGCTACCTACGAGCAGTACTTC
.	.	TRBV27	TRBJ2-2	CASSFPSGELFF	TGTGCCAGCAGTTTCCCTAGCGGGGAGCTGTTTTTT
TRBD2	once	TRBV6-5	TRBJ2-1	CASSYDLAGGNEQFF	TGTGCCAGCAGTTACGATCTAGCGGGAGGGAATGAGCAGTTCTTC
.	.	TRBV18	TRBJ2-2	CASSPSGQRTGELFF	TGTGCCAGCTCACCATCCGGACAGAGGACCGGGGAGCTGTTTTTT
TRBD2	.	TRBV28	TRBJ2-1	CASSSGAGPYNEQFF	TGTGCCAGCAGTTCTGGAGCGGGACCCTACAATGAGCAGTTCTTC
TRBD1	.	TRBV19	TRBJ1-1	CASKSDRPNTEAFF	TGTGCCAGTAAGTCGGACAGGCCGAACACTGAAGCTTTCTTT
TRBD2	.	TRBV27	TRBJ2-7	CASSLSGAGYEQYF	TGTGCCAGCAGTTTAAGCGGGGCGGGCTACGAGCAGTACTTC
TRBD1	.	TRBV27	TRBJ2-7	CATSSGTGGGEQYF	TGTGCCACCTCTTCCGGGACAGGGGGCGGCGAGCAGTACTTC
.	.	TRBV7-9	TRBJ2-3	CASSLVGPDTQYF	TGTGCCAGCAGCTTAGTAGGGCCAGATACGCAGTATTTT
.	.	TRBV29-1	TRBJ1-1	CSVERPAEAFF	TGCAGCGTTGAACGGCCGGCTGAAGCTTTCTTT
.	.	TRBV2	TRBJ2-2	CASSARGANTGELFF	TGTGCCAGCAGTGCGCGGGGAGCGAACACCGGGGAGCTGTTTTTT
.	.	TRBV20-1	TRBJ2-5	CSARRGKSQYF	TGCAGTGCTAGGCGGGGAAAGTCCCAGTACTTC
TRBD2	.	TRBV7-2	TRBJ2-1	CASSRSGTSYNEQFF	TGTGCCAGCAGCCGTAGCGGGACCTCCTACAATGAGCAGTTCTTC
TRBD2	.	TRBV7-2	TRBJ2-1	CASSLALAGLNEQFF	TGTGCCAGCAGCTTAGCCCTAGCGGGATTAAATGAGCAGTTCTTC
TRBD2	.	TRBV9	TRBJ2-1	CASSVEELAGTYNEQFF	TGTGCCAGCAGCGTAGAGGAGCTAGCGGGGACTTACAATGAGCAGTTCTTC
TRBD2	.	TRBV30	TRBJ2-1	CAWSVGSGRSNEQFF	TGTGCCTGGAGTGTGGGTAGCGGGAGGAGCAATGAGCAGTTCTTC
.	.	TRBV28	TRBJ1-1	CASSLSDMNTEAFF	TGTGCCAGCAGTTTATCAGACATGAACACTGAAGCTTTCTTT
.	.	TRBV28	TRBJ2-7	CASSLPQGGAAEQYF	TGTGCCAGCAGTTTACCCCAAGGGGGGGCCGCCGAGCAGTACTTC
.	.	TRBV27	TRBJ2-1	CASSLIPPGYNEQFF	TGTGCCAGCAGTTTAATCCCCCCCGGATACAATGAGCAGTTCTTC
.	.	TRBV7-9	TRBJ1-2	CASSLALGGQSYGYTF	TGTGCCAGCAGCTTAGCGCTAGGAGGACAGTCCTATGGCTACACCTTC
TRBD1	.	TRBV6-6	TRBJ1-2	CASSNGQGGNYGYTF	TGTGCCAGCAGCAACGGACAGGGGGGGAACTATGGCTACACCTTC
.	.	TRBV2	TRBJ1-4	CASSEDRATNEKLFF	TGTGCCAGCAGTGAAGATCGAGCAACTAATGAAAAACTGTTTTTT
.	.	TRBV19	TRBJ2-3	CASSIVTGSTDTQYF	TGTGCCAGTAGTATAGTGACAGGTAGCACAGATACGCAGTATTTT
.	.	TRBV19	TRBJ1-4	CASSPGTSAANEKLFF	TGTGCCAGTAGCCCCGGGACATCGGCGGCTAATGAAAAACTGTTTTTT
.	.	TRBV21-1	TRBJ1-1	CASSKGVRDGTEAFF	TGTGCCAGCAGCAAAGGTGTAAGGGACGGAACTGAAGCTTTCTTT
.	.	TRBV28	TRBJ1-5	CASSNRRDPGISNQPQHF	TGTGCCAGCAGTAATCGCCGGGATCCGGGAATTAGCAATCAGCCCCAGCATTTT
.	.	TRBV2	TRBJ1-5	CASRLGQPQHF	TGTGCCAGCAGGTTGGGTCAGCCCCAGCATTTT
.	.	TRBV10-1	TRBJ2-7	CASSVFRDAEQYF	TGCGCCAGCAGCGTATTCCGGGACGCCGAGCAGTACTTC
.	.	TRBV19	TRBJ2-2	CASSIVGGGTGELFF	TGTGCCAGTAGTATAGTTGGAGGGGGCACCGGGGAGCTGTTTTTT
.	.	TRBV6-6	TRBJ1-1	CASRSQQGIPYEAFF	TGTGCCAGCAGATCCCAACAGGGAATACCCTATGAAGCTTTCTTT
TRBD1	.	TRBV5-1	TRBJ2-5	CASSSTGTGRETQYF	TGCGCCAGCAGCTCCACCGGGACAGGGAGAGAGACCCAGTACTTC
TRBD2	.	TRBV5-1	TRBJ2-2	CASSPFGRAGELFF	TGCGCCAGCAGCCCATTCGGGAGGGCCGGGGAGCTGTTTTTT
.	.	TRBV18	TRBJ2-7	CASSLARGRGNPGEQYF	TGTGCCAGCTCACTCGCCCGGGGCAGGGGTAACCCCGGCGAGCAGTACTTC
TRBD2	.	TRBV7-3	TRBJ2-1	CASSSGLAEYNEQFF	TGTGCCAGCAGCTCCGGACTAGCGGAATACAATGAGCAGTTCTTC
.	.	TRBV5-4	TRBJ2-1	CASSSPGRTNNEQFF	TGTGCCAGCAGCTCTCCGGGACGGACAAACAATGAGCAGTTCTTC
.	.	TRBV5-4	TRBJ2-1	CASSLDGSSYNEQFF	TGTGCCAGCAGCTTGGACGGCAGCTCCTACAATGAGCAGTTCTTC
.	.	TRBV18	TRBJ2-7	CASSPAGDSYEQYF	TGTGCCAGCTCACCAGCAGGGGACTCCTACGAGCAGTACTTC
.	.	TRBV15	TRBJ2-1	CATSRNFDRSYNEQFF	TGTGCCACCAGCAGAAATTTCGACAGGTCCTACAATGAGCAGTTCTTC
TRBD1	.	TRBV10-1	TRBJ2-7	CASSPDRGTDEQYF	TGCGCCAGCAGTCCGGACAGGGGGACGGACGAGCAGTACTTC
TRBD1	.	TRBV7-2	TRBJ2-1	CASSLVISGTGRNEQFF	TGTGCCAGCAGCTTAGTTATCAGTGGGACAGGGCGGAATGAGCAGTTCTTC
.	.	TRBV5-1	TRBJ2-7	CASSLASGGGQEQYF	TGCGCCAGCAGCTTGGCCAGCGGTGGGGGGCAAGAGCAGTACTTC
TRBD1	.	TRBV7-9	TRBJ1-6	CASSLPGTGDSPLHF	TGTGCCAGCAGCTTACCCGGGACAGGGGACTCACCCCTCCACTTT
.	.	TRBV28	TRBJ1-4	CASGVATNEKLFF	TGTGCCAGCGGGGTTGCAACTAATGAAAAACTGTTTTTT
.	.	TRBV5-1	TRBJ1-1	CASSPDANTEAFF	TGCGCCAGCAGCCCCGATGCGAACACTGAAGCTTTCTTT
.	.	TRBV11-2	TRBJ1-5	CASSLSEGQPQHF	TGTGCCAGCAGCTTATCAGAGGGTCAGCCCCAGCATTTT
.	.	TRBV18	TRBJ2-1	CASSPVDGGAYNEQFF	TGTGCCAGCTCACCAGTTGACGGGGGCGCCTACAATGAGCAGTTCTTC
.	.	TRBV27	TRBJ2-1	CASSLSVARAQDNEQFF	TGTGCCAGCAGTTTATCGGTTGCCAGGGCGCAGGACAATGAGCAGTTCTTC
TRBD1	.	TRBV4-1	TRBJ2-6	CASSQAGQGAASGANVLTF	TGCGCCAGCAGCCAAGCAGGACAGGGGGCCGCCTCTGGGGCCAACGTCCTGACTTTC
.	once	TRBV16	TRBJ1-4	CASSQFPQGTNEKLFF	TGTGCCAGCAGCCAATTCCCGCAGGGCACTAATGAAAAACTGTTTTTT